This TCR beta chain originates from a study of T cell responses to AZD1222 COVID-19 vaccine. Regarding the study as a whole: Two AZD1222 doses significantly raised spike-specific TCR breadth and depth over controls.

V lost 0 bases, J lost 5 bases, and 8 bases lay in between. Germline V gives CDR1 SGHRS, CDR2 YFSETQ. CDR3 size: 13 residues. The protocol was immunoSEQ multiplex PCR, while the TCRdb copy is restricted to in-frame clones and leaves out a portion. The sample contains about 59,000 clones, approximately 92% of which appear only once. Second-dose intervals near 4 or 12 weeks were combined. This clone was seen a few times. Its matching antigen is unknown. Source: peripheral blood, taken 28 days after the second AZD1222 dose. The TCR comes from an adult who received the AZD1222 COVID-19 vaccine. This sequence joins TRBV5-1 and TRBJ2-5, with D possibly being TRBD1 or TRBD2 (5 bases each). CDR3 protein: CASSLGREETQYF. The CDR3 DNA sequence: TGCGCCAGCAGCTTGGGCAGGGAGGAGACCCAGTACTTC.